This record concerns one T cell receptor (beta chain) sequence. This clone's antigen is unknown. Nothing much larger sits one base from this clone, and base qualities are not available. V is clipped by 3 bases and J by 2 bases, and the sequence between their germline boundaries is 10 bases long. Measured from the cysteine to the phenylalanine, the CDR3 is 13 residues long. Left in the record is the CDR3 DNA by itself, 39 bases read in frame from the first base. From a lookup of the germline V gene, CDR1 and CDR2 are SQVTM and ANQGSEA. A single peripheral blood draw of about 116 mL on average was collected from each donor into heparinised tubes. Naive, central memory, regulatory and stem cell-like memory CD4+ T cells were sorted on a BD FACSAria II using a panel including CD45RO, CCR7, CD25, CD127, CD95 and CD27. Purity was above 95% for every sorted population. PBMCs were isolated immediately by Lymphoprep density gradient centrifugation and stained directly without culture. To minimize batch effects, samples were stained and sorted in pairs, one healthy donor with one patient per experiment.

This entry comes from a study of beta chain features in type 1 diabetes (dated 2018 in TCRdb). About the investigation overall: Patients and healthy donors did not differ in mean age, gender distribution, total cell number or subset yield. Naive and central memory subsets were obtained from all 30 or so donors, but regulatory and stem cell-like memory subsets were isolated from only 8 patients and about eight healthy donors. In the study, TCRB repertoires of sorted circulating CD4+ T cell subsets from recently diagnosed type 1 diabetes patients were compared with those of matched healthy donors. A total of about 110,000,000 sorted cells were examined across all samples, and a strong correlation was observed between cell number per subset and RNA yield.

The investigation overall reported the following: At VDJ recombination sites, type 1 diabetes patients had fewer insertions and more deleted nucleotides, which implies abnormalities in thymic rearrangement. A moderate but significant shortening of TCRB CDR3 length was observed in type 1 diabetes patients in all four CD4+ subsets. HLA sub-analyses involved small numbers of individuals, so any influence of HLA type on TCRB rearrangement remained unresolved. PCR might favor shorter templates, but patient and control samples were amplified and corrected together, so any skew would affect both groups equally. Because cDNA rather than genomic DNA was sequenced, highly expressing activated cells could have been over-represented, although no difference in activation and CD3 levels was found between groups. Naive, central memory and regulatory TCRB repertoires appeared to be more alike among patients than among healthy donors.

The entire amount of isolated RNA was reverse transcribed using the High Capacity cDNA Reverse Transcription Kit, so the sequenced TCRB transcripts were expressed ones. Deep immunoSEQ sequencing was performed on naive, central memory and regulatory T cell samples, with an average of roughly 3.5 million total reads per sample. Sorted cells were lysed in RLT buffer and RNA was extracted with DNase-treated RNeasy Micro or Mini kits, depending on cell number. Each cell subset was processed on its own to prevent cross-contamination, while patient and healthy donor samples were processed together. The immunoSEQ multiplex PCR was used to amplify TCRB sequences from cDNA, yielding 87-bp fragments that span the CDR3 region. Amplicons were sequenced on the Illumina HiSeq platform. The source study handled its data this way. Synthetic template baselines were used to correct PCR bias computationally, reads within Hamming distance 2 were collapsed together, and singletons that could not be merged were discarded. Reads were aligned against IMGT to assign V, D and J genes, CDR3 length and insertions or deletions at six rearrangement sites. Within each subset, clonotype counts were normalized to sorted cell number, and only after that were true diversity and Gini coefficients computed with the tcR R package. The overlap coefficient, calculated on TCRB nucleotide sequences, was used to quantify repertoire sharing. Out-of-frame TCRB sequences from naive cells were analyzed to stand in for the pre-selection repertoire. Held by TCRdb, this immuneACCESS table contains in-frame sequences only and omits some clones. Under half of the omission traces to an unresolved V gene where checked; the cause of the rest is unknown. Clone size and V and J calls were adopted from that table, with D and trimming inferred from the DNA. Across this sample there are about 660,000 clones, with around 15% seen only once. Clones ranked in the top ten supply 0.03% to 0.045% of the sample.

The V and J genes are TRBV29-1 and TRBJ2-5, with the D call perhaps TRBD1 or TRBD2, each one matching 5 bases. Material for sequencing was naive CD4+ T cells from blood. Read against the paper, the sample's cell subset or site label means: true naive CD4+ T cells. This clonotype originated in a man aged 18 to 29 with type 1 diabetes. This receptor has the CDR3 CSVDRDGQETQYF. The DNA reads as follows: TGCAGCGTTGACCGGGACGGTCAAGAGACCCAGTACTTC.